This T cell receptor beta chain was captured in a study of blood T cell repertoires in COVID-19. Only in-frame clones appear in the TCRdb table, and some are missing; sequencing was by immunoSEQ multiplex PCR. The repertoire holds some 370,000 clones, with more than 70% as singletons. V gave up 5 bases and J gave up 7 bases; unmatched junction bases: 4. The germline gives CDR1 SGHTA, CDR2 FQGNSA. The CDR3 contains 13 residues. The receptor was isolated from a woman aged 25 to 39 with COVID-19, enrolled during active disease. The chain couples TRBV7-2 to TRBJ2-1; 8 bases line up with TRBD1. Sequencing was carried out using peripheral blood. CDR3 coding DNA: TGTGCCAGCAGCCTGACAGGGGAGAATGAGCAGTTCTTC. Amino acids: CASSLTGENEQFF.